Here is one T cell receptor beta chain with its context. Its antigen is currently not known. It has no much larger one-base neighbor in the sample; base qualities were not kept. Separate from the approximately 670-subject first cohort, the validation cohort of some 130 subjects was the group to which the donors belonged. Taken from cysteine to phenylalanine, the CDR3 has 15 residues. Here the CDR3 DNA is all that survives: 45 bases in frame from base 1. CDR1 SGHRS and CDR2 YFSETQ were looked up in the germline V gene. Trimming removed 0 bases from V and 5 bases from J; the gene matches leave 4 bases unexplained. This sample stems from a study of cytomegalovirus exposure and HLA in healthy donors (TCRdb year 2017). General notes on the study: According to a later analysis, the 120 or so validation repertoires were produced on the same platform as the 700 or so repertoires of the first cohort. Besides the first cohort of 666 subjects, a separate validation cohort made up of over 95 different subjects was used. To predict cytomegalovirus infection status, the study combined high-throughput TCR immunosequencing, statistical association of individual TCRs with disease status, and machine learning. The study aimed to test whether signatures of past pathogen exposure could be identified by cataloging public T cell receptors.

Library prep was done by the immunoSEQ multiplex PCR assay. The authors processed their data as follows. A statistical classification framework was built for diagnosing cytomegalovirus status from the catalog of TCR beta chain sequences. TCRdb mirrors the immuneACCESS table, restricted to in-frame sequences. Some clones are absent from its copies; in checked studies, under half trace to an unresolved V gene, and the reason for the others is unknown. D and trimming were read from the DNA, whereas the V and J calls and clone size are those reported in that table. The sample has 100,000 to 150,000 clones on record, 75% to 90% of them singletons. The biggest ten clones account for more than 1.5% of the sample. The full study reports these points: Cytomegalovirus status was reported to be diagnosed by the classifier with high specificity and sensitivity in both the original and validation cohorts. A total of 150 to 200 TCR beta chains were listed by the study as associated with cytomegalovirus. Most TCR sequences were seen in very few donors, while some public TCRs were found in many individuals. A few of the identified cytomegalovirus-associated TCR beta chains were confirmed in vitro to be specific for cytomegalovirus antigens. A later analysis found that TCRs clustered in the first cohort also tended to co-occur in the approximately 120 validation repertoires, with roughly 95% of cluster scores above 0. A later analysis had no HLA typing for the validation cohort, so co-occurrence there was scored across all 120 or so repertoires. The authors suggested that the approach could potentially be extended to other disease states and immunological phenotypes.

The specimen sequenced was PBMCs. This receptor was obtained from a woman between 18 and 30 years old in good health and CMV-seronegative. The chain is made from TRBV5-1 and TRBJ2-5; the junction holds 10 bases that match TRBD2. The CDR3 sequence is CASSLGLAGDETQYF. The nucleotide sequence is TGCGCCAGCAGCTTGGGGCTAGCGGGAGACGAGACCCAGTACTTC.